These T cell receptor beta chains were read from a single sample in a study of T-cell reconstitution after alpha-beta-depleted transplantation in children. Each CDR3 protein gets one entry after TCRdb re-called the PCR reads with MiXCR. The sample has about a million distinct CDR3 sequences; around 30% are singletons. The starting material was PBMCs, mostly from graft donor cells, obtained 360 days after TCRalphabeta/CD19-depleted stem cell transplant. The source is a boy in the first two years of life who had a stem cell transplant for SCID, so the T cells may come from the graft donor. Both conserved end residues are part of each CDR3. A D gene is named only where the DNA matches it firmly. Clone size is shown for a subset of rows, as once, few, many or a class of expanded clone.

D: NA; J: TRBJ2-3; size: NA; V: TRBV5-1; CDR3: CASSLGTHSTTDTQYF; DNA: TGCGCCAGCAGCTTGGGAACACACTCAACTACAGATACGCAGTATTTT
D: TRBD2; J: TRBJ2-1; size: few; V: TRBV29-1; CDR3: CSVAPSGGYNEQFF; DNA: TGCAGCGTTGCCCCTAGCGGGGGCTACAATGAGCAGTTCTTC
D: NA; J: TRBJ2-2; size: few; V: TRBV20-1; CDR3: CSARGPNGRSNTGELFF; DNA: TGCAGTGCTAGAGGGCCAAATGGCCGATCGAACACCGGGGAGCTGTTTTTT
D: NA; J: TRBJ2-2; size: many; V: TRBV4-2; CDR3: CASSQLILADTNTGELFF; DNA: TGTGCCAGCAGCCAGCTTATTCTGGCGGATACGAACACCGGGGAGCTGTTTTTT
D: TRBD1; J: TRBJ2-5; size: few; V: TRBV15; CDR3: CATSSRPGGPQETQYF; DNA: TGTGCCACCAGCAGCCGGCCAGGGGGACCCCAAGAGACCCAGTACTTC
D: TRBD2; J: TRBJ2-7; size: NA; V: TRBV12-3/TRBV12-4; CDR3: CASSLRSGGAGEQYF; DNA: TGTGCCAGCAGTTTACGTAGCGGGGGGGCTGGCGAGCAGTACTTC
D: NA; J: TRBJ1-3; size: few; V: TRBV6-5; CDR3: CASSYSRGGKNTIYF; DNA: TGTGCCAGCAGTTACTCGAGAGGGGGGAAAAACACCATATATTTT
D: NA; J: TRBJ2-7; size: many; V: TRBV5-1; CDR3: CASSLGASYEQYF; DNA: TGCGCCAGCAGCTTGGGCGCCTCCTACGAGCAGTACTTC
D: TRBD1; J: TRBJ1-5; size: NA; V: TRBV5-5; CDR3: CASSLGGTDQKPQHF; DNA: TGTGCCAGCAGCTTGGGGGGGACAGACCAAAAGCCCCAGCATTTT
D: NA; J: TRBJ2-3; size: few; V: TRBV5-5; CDR3: CASSLVVGGGDTQYF; DNA: TGTGCCAGCAGCTTGGTCGTGGGGGGTGGAGATACGCAGTATTTT
D: TRBD1; J: TRBJ1-2; size: few; V: TRBV28; CDR3: CASSFPMPGQGADGYTF; DNA: TGTGCCAGCAGCTTCCCCATGCCGGGACAGGGGGCCGATGGCTACACCTTC
D: TRBD1; J: TRBJ2-1; size: NA; V: TRBV12-3/TRBV12-4; CDR3: CASRRQGAAYNEQFF; DNA: TGTGCCAGCAGACGACAGGGGGCCGCCTACAATGAGCAGTTCTTC
D: NA; J: TRBJ1-6; size: NA; V: TRBV6-1; CDR3: CATNRGSWESSYNSPLHF; DNA: TGTGCCACGAACCGAGGTTCGTGGGAAAGCTCCTATAATTCACCCCTCCACTTT
D: TRBD2; J: TRBJ2-7; size: NA; V: TRBV7-8; CDR3: CASSTGLAGAPIYEQYF; DNA: TGTGCCAGCAGCACAGGACTAGCGGGGGCCCCGATCTACGAGCAGTACTTC
D: NA; J: TRBJ2-3; size: NA; V: TRBV3-1; CDR3: CASNQARNIDTQYF; DNA: TGTGCCAGCAACCAGGCGAGGAACATAGATACGCAGTATTTT
D: NA; J: TRBJ1-1; size: NA; V: TRBV15; CDR3: CATSKQVKGTEAFF; DNA: TGTGCCACCAGCAAACAGGTCAAAGGAACTGAAGCTTTCTTT
D: NA; J: TRBJ2-7; size: NA; V: TRBV7-9; CDR3: CASSRTGREQYF; DNA: TGTGCCAGCAGCAGGACCGGGCGCGAGCAGTACTTC
D: NA; J: TRBJ2-3; size: few; V: TRBV5-1; CDR3: CASSLTAFTDTQYF; DNA: TGCGCCAGCAGCTTAACCGCGTTTACAGATACGCAGTATTTT
D: NA; J: TRBJ1-1; size: NA; V: TRBV13; CDR3: CASSPTVGEGGEAFF; DNA: TGTGCCAGCAGCCCGACAGTAGGGGAGGGAGGTGAAGCTTTCTTT
D: TRBD1; J: TRBJ1-4; size: NA; V: TRBV12-3/TRBV12-4; CDR3: CASTGGGPEKLFF; DNA: TGTGCCAGCACCGGAGGGGGCCCCGAAAAACTGTTTTTT
D: NA; J: TRBJ1-2; size: NA; V: TRBV7-9; CDR3: CASSPHGIGVYGYTF; DNA: TGTGCCAGCAGCCCCCATGGGATAGGGGTCTATGGCTACACCTTC
D: TRBD1; J: TRBJ1-3; size: NA; V: TRBV15; CDR3: CATRRDRWNTIYF; DNA: TGTGCCACCCGACGGGACAGGTGGAACACCATATATTTT
D: TRBD2; J: TRBJ2-3; size: few; V: TRBV30; CDR3: CAWSPRVRRLAGYTDTQYF; DNA: TGTGCCTGGAGCCCCCGCGTCCGCCGGCTAGCGGGGTACACAGATACGCAGTATTTT
D: NA; J: TRBJ1-2; size: many; V: TRBV12-3/TRBV12-4; CDR3: CASSLEGLGYTF; DNA: TGTGCCAGCAGCTTAGAGGGACTTGGCTACACCTTC
D: NA; J: TRBJ2-2; size: NA; V: TRBV29-1; CDR3: CSATQANTGELFF; DNA: TGCAGCGCTACTCAAGCGAACACCGGGGAGCTGTTTTTT
D: NA; J: TRBJ2-1; size: NA; V: TRBV19; CDR3: CASSIGGSISHEQFF; DNA: TGTGCCAGTAGTATCGGGGGAAGCATCTCCCATGAGCAGTTCTTC
D: TRBD1; J: TRBJ1-2; size: NA; V: TRBV5-1; CDR3: CASSLDQGAHGYTF; DNA: TGCGCCAGCAGCTTGGATCAGGGGGCTCATGGCTACACCTTC
D: NA; J: TRBJ2-7; size: NA; V: TRBV20-1; CDR3: CSAPGGIGYEQYF; DNA: TGCAGTGCCCCCGGAGGTATTGGCTACGAGCAGTACTTC
D: NA; J: TRBJ2-1; size: few; V: TRBV7-8; CDR3: CASSLARYSYNEQFF; DNA: TGTGCCAGCAGCTTAGCCCGTTACTCCTACAATGAGCAGTTCTTC
D: TRBD1; J: TRBJ2-7; size: NA; V: TRBV28; CDR3: CASSTGTGGTGEQYF; DNA: TGTGCCAGCAGTACCGGGACAGGGGGCACGGGCGAGCAGTACTTC
D: NA; J: TRBJ2-4; size: NA; V: TRBV12-3/TRBV12-4; CDR3: CASSSGGGIIQYF; DNA: TGTGCCAGCAGTTCGGGCGGAGGGATCATTCAGTACTTC
D: NA; J: TRBJ1-5; size: NA; V: TRBV4-1; CDR3: CASSQEWGADQPQHF; DNA: TGCGCCAGCAGCCAAGAATGGGGGGCTGATCAGCCCCAGCATTTT
D: TRBD1; J: TRBJ2-3; size: NA; V: TRBV5-6; CDR3: CASSRLGQGEDTQYF; DNA: TGTGCCAGCAGCCGTCTCGGCCAGGGGGAGGATACGCAGTATTTT
D: NA; J: TRBJ1-5; size: NA; V: TRBV6-2/TRBV6-3; CDR3: CASSYGAREVEPQHF; DNA: TGTGCCAGCAGTTACGGGGCTCGGGAAGTTGAGCCCCAGCATTTT
D: NA; J: TRBJ2-1; size: NA; V: TRBV29-1; CDR3: CSATGLGYNEQFF; DNA: TGCAGCGCAACAGGCCTCGGGTACAATGAGCAGTTCTTC
D: TRBD1; J: TRBJ2-7; size: NA; V: TRBV11-2; CDR3: CASSFTDRVEYEQYF; DNA: TGTGCCAGCAGCTTTACGGACAGGGTTGAATACGAGCAGTACTTC
D: TRBD1; J: TRBJ1-6; size: NA; V: TRBV19; CDR3: CASRREGTGGSPLHF; DNA: TGTGCCAGTAGAAGAGAAGGGACAGGAGGTTCACCCCTCCACTTT
D: NA; J: TRBJ2-1; size: NA; V: TRBV20-1; CDR3: CSASRGLYNEQFF; DNA: TGCAGTGCTAGCAGGGGTTTATACAATGAGCAGTTCTTC
D: NA; J: TRBJ1-2; size: few; V: TRBV29-1; CDR3: CSVQDPSYPYGYTF; DNA: TGCAGCGTTCAAGACCCCAGTTACCCCTATGGCTACACCTTC
D: NA; J: TRBJ2-5; size: once; V: TRBV7-2; CDR3: CASSPTPDNQETQYF; DNA: TGTGCCAGCAGCCCTACTCCGGACAACCAAGAGACCCAGTACTTC
D: NA; J: TRBJ2-2; size: NA; V: TRBV5-1; CDR3: CASSPASDTGELFF; DNA: TGCGCCAGCAGTCCAGCTTCGGACACCGGGGAGCTGTTTTTT
D: NA; J: TRBJ1-2; size: once; V: TRBV20-1; CDR3: CSARNRVWGYTF; DNA: TGCAGTGCTAGGAACAGGGTCTGGGGCTACACCTTC
D: NA; J: TRBJ1-6; size: NA; V: TRBV10-3; CDR3: CAISGGRSYNSPLHF; DNA: TGTGCCATCAGTGGGGGAAGATCCTATAATTCACCCCTCCACTTT
D: TRBD1; J: TRBJ1-5; size: NA; V: TRBV7-2; CDR3: CASSLLGTGAVGQPQHF; DNA: TGTGCCAGCAGCTTACTGGGGACAGGGGCGGTAGGGCAGCCCCAGCATTTT
D: NA; J: TRBJ2-1; size: few; V: TRBV5-1; CDR3: CASTDLGFEQFF; DNA: TGCGCCAGCACAGATTTAGGCTTTGAGCAGTTCTTC
D: NA; J: TRBJ1-2; size: NA; V: TRBV3-1; CDR3: CASSQEPGILNYGYTF; DNA: TGTGCCAGCAGCCAAGAGCCCGGCATCCTTAACTATGGCTACACCTTC
D: TRBD2; J: TRBJ2-3; size: NA; V: TRBV6-5; CDR3: CASSYSPAGGPWDTQYF; DNA: TGTGCCAGCAGTTACTCGCCGGCGGGGGGGCCATGGGATACGCAGTATTTT
D: NA; J: TRBJ2-5; size: few; V: TRBV5-1; CDR3: CASSESGGETQYF; DNA: TGCGCCAGCAGCGAGTCAGGGGGGGAGACCCAGTACTTC
D: TRBD1; J: TRBJ2-5; size: NA; V: TRBV7-2; CDR3: CASSLGTGGAYKTQYF; DNA: TGTGCCAGCAGCTTGGGGACAGGGGGCGCCTATAAGACCCAGTACTTC
D: NA; J: TRBJ2-3; size: NA; V: TRBV10-3; CDR3: CAITRDPTDTQYF; DNA: TGTGCCATCACCAGGGACCCCACAGATACGCAGTATTTT
D: NA; J: TRBJ2-3; size: NA; V: TRBV28; CDR3: CASSLDPRGITDTQYF; DNA: TGTGCCAGCAGTTTGGACCCGAGGGGAATCACAGATACGCAGTATTTT
D: TRBD2; J: TRBJ2-5; size: NA; V: TRBV6-2/TRBV6-3; CDR3: CATWLAGGRETQYF; DNA: TGTGCCACCTGGCTAGCGGGGGGGCGAGAGACCCAGTACTTC
D: TRBD2; J: TRBJ2-1; size: few; V: TRBV20-1; CDR3: CSASGVAGSSYNEQFF; DNA: TGCAGTGCTAGCGGGGTAGCGGGGAGCTCCTACAATGAGCAGTTCTTC
D: NA; J: TRBJ1-4; size: NA; V: TRBV3-1; CDR3: CASSGQFEKLFF; DNA: TGTGCCAGCAGCGGACAGTTTGAAAAACTGTTTTTT
D: TRBD1; J: TRBJ2-7; size: NA; V: TRBV20-1; CDR3: CSASSRQGVTYEQYF; DNA: TGCAGTGCTAGTAGTCGGCAGGGGGTGACCTACGAGCAGTACTTC
D: TRBD2; J: TRBJ2-3; size: few; V: TRBV11-1; CDR3: CASSLASIAGSSSTDTQYF; DNA: TGTGCCAGCAGCTTAGCCTCCATAGCGGGGAGTTCTAGCACAGATACGCAGTATTTT
D: NA; J: TRBJ1-3; size: few; V: TRBV15; CDR3: CATSVASGNTIYF; DNA: TGTGCCACCTCTGTTGCCTCTGGAAACACCATATATTTT
D: NA; J: TRBJ2-7; size: few; V: TRBV21-1; CDR3: CASIERGGGLDDEQYF; DNA: TGTGCCAGCATCGAAAGAGGTGGGGGTCTTGACGACGAGCAGTACTTC
D: TRBD2; J: TRBJ2-7; size: NA; V: TRBV27; CDR3: CASSFIAGVSYEQYF; DNA: TGTGCCAGCAGTTTCATAGCGGGGGTGTCCTACGAGCAGTACTTC